The source of this T cell receptor (beta chain) is a study of T cells in Graves' hyperthyroidism and ophthalmopathy. RNA transcripts yielded amplified TCR beta CDR3 regions. With the HTBI primer set, the TCR CDR3 went through a first round of RT-PCR. TCRdb analysed the multiplex PCR reads with MiXCR anew, one entry per CDR3 protein. The sample consists of under 350,000 distinct CDR3 sequences, 12% to 15% of them appearing once. Germline values: CDR1 SGHTA, CDR2 FQGNSA. There are 13 residues in the CDR3. V gave up 7 bases and J gave up 3 bases, with 12 bases separating them. This clonotype was counted once.

The genes are TRBV7-2 and TRBJ1-2; D unclear. This receptor was taken from a woman aged 40 to 55 with Graves' ophthalmopathy. The sample taken for sequencing was blood. The CDR3: CASIPRVDYGYTF. CDR3 DNA sequence: TGTGCCAGCATCCCCCGGGTAGACTATGGCTACACCTTC.